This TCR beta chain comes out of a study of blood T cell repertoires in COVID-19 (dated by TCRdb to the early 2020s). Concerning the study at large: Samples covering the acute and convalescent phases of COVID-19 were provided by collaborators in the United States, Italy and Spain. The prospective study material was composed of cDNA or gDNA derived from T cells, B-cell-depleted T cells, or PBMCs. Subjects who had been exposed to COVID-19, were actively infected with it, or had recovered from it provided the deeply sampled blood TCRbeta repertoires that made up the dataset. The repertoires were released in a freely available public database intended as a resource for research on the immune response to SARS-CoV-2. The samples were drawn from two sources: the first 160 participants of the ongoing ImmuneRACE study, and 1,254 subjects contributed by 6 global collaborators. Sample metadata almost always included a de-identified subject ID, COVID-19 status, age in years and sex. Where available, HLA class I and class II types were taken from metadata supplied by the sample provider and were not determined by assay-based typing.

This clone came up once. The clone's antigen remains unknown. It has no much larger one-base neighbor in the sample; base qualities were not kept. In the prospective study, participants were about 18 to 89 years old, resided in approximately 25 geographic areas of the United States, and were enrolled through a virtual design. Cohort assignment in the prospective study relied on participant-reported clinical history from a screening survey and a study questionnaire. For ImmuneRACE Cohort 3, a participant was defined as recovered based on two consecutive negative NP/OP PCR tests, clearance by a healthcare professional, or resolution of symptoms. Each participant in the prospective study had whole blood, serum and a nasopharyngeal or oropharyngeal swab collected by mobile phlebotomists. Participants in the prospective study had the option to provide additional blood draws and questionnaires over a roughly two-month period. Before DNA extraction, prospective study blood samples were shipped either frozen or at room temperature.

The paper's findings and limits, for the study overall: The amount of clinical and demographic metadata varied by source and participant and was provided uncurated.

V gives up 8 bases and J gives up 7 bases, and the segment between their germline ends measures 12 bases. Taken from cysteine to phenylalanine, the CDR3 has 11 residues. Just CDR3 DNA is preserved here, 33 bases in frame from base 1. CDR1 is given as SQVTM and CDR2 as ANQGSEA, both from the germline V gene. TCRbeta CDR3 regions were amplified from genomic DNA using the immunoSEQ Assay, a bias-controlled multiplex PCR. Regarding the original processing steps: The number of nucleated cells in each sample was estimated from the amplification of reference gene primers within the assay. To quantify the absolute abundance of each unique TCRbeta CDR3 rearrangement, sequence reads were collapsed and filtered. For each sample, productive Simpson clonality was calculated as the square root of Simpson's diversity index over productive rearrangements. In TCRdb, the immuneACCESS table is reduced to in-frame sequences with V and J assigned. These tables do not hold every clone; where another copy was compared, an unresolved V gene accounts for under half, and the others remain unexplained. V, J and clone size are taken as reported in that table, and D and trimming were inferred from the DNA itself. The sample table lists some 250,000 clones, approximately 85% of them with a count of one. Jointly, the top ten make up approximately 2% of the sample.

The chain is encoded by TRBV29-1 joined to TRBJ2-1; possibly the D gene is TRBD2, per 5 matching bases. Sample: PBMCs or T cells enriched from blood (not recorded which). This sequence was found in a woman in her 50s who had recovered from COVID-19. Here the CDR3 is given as CSSRRGNEQFF. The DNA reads TGCAGCTCGCGTCGGGGAAATGAGCAGTTCTTC.